Listed below are T cell receptor beta chains from one sample, sequenced in a study of naive and memory T cell subsets. TCRdb re-called the UMI-ligation and nested PCR reads with MiXCR, one entry per CDR3 protein. Among under 20,000 distinct CDR3 sequences listed, about a tenth were seen once. The material was skin, obtained from a tuberculin skin test site. Every receptor here comes from an adult in good health. Each CDR3 is given with its conserved first and last residue. Fields, in order: V gene, J gene, D gene, clone size, CDR3 protein, CDR3 DNA. D genes are given only for firm matches. Clone sizes are given selectively: once, few, many, or a class where the clone is expanded.

V gene: TRBV4-2; J gene: TRBJ2-7; D gene: TRBD2; clone size: .; CDR3 protein: CASSQKPGLAGFYEQYF; CDR3 DNA: TGTGCCAGCAGCCAGAAACCGGGACTAGCGGGGTTCTACGAGCAGTACTTC
V gene: TRBV3-1; J gene: TRBJ2-1; D gene: TRBD2; clone size: .; CDR3 protein: CASSQSGTSGRANEQFF; CDR3 DNA: TGTGCCAGCAGCCAATCCGGGACTAGCGGGAGGGCCAATGAGCAGTTCTTC
V gene: TRBV6-5; J gene: TRBJ1-1; D gene: TRBD1; clone size: many; CDR3 protein: CASGRTGIPEAFF; CDR3 DNA: TGTGCCAGCGGGCGGACAGGGATACCTGAAGCTTTCTTT
V gene: TRBV28; J gene: TRBJ2-1; D gene: TRBD2; clone size: many; CDR3 protein: CASRALADSSYNEQFF; CDR3 DNA: TGTGCCAGCAGGGCACTAGCGGACTCCTCCTACAATGAGCAGTTCTTC
V gene: TRBV20-1; J gene: TRBJ2-3; D gene: TRBD1; clone size: many; CDR3 protein: CSAREAGTGGSDTQYF; CDR3 DNA: TGCAGTGCTAGAGAAGCGGGGACAGGGGGCTCAGATACGCAGTATTTT
V gene: TRBV19; J gene: TRBJ2-1; D gene: .; clone size: .; CDR3 protein: CASLGDHRREQFF; CDR3 DNA: TGTGCCAGTTTAGGGGACCATCGTCGGGAGCAGTTCTTC
V gene: TRBV11-2; J gene: TRBJ2-3; D gene: .; clone size: many; CDR3 protein: CASSLLAYSTDTQYF; CDR3 DNA: TGTGCCAGCAGCTTGCTAGCGTACAGCACAGATACGCAGTATTTT
V gene: TRBV6-6; J gene: TRBJ2-6; D gene: TRBD2; clone size: many; CDR3 protein: CASTQLLGGKVGANVLTF; CDR3 DNA: TGTGCCAGCACACAACTTTTGGGAGGGAAGGTTGGGGCCAACGTCCTGACTTTC
V gene: TRBV20-1; J gene: TRBJ2-6; D gene: .; clone size: few; CDR3 protein: CSARALRTEVSGANVLTF; CDR3 DNA: TGCAGTGCTAGGGCCCTTAGGACAGAAGTCTCTGGGGCCAACGTCCTGACTTTC
V gene: TRBV20-1; J gene: TRBJ2-1; D gene: TRBD2; clone size: .; CDR3 protein: CSASKTQRETLRNEQFF; CDR3 DNA: TGCAGTGCTAGTAAGACACAGCGGGAGACCCTTCGGAATGAGCAGTTCTTC
V gene: TRBV9; J gene: TRBJ2-7; D gene: .; clone size: many; CDR3 protein: CASSVATGSGERALSEQYF; CDR3 DNA: TGTGCCAGCAGCGTAGCTACTGGCTCGGGGGAGAGGGCGCTTAGCGAGCAGTACTTC
V gene: TRBV27; J gene: TRBJ1-1; D gene: .; clone size: .; CDR3 protein: CASSLQGSDTEAFF; CDR3 DNA: TGTGCCAGCAGTTTACAGGGGTCGGACACTGAAGCTTTCTTT
V gene: TRBV12-3/TRBV12-4; J gene: TRBJ2-3; D gene: .; clone size: few; CDR3 protein: CASSPPWATDTQYF; CDR3 DNA: TGTGCCAGCAGTCCCCCCTGGGCGACAGATACGCAGTATTTT